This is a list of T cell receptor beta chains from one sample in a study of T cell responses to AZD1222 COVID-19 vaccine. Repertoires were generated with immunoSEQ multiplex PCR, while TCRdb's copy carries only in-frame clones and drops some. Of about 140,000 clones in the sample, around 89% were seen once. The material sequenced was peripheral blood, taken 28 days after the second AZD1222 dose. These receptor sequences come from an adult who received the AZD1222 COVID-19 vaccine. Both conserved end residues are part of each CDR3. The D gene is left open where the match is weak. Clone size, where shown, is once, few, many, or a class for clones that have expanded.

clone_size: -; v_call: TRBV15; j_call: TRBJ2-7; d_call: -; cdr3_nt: TGTGCCACCAGCAGAGATGGAGGTAAACGGTACGAGCAGTACTTC; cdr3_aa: CATSRDGGKRYEQYF
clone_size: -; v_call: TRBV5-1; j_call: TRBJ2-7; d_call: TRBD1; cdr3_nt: TGCGCCAGCAGCCTAAGGACAGGGCCAGACGAGCAGTACTTC; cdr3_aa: CASSLRTGPDEQYF
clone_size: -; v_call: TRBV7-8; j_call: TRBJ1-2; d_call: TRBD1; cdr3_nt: TGTGCCAGCAGCTTAAGACGACAGGGGGAAAGCACCTTC; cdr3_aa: CASSLRRQGESTF
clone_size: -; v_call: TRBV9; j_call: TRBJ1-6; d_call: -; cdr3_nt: TGTGCCAGCAGCGTACGGTCAGCTCGTTCACCCCTCCACTTT; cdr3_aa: CASSVRSARSPLHF
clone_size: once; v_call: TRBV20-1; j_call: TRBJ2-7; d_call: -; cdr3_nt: TGCAGTGCTAGAAGAGTTTTCGAGCAGTACTTC; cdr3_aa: CSARRVFEQYF
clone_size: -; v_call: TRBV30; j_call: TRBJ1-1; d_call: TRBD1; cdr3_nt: TGTGCCTGGAGTACCCGAGGGACAGGTGAAGCTTTCTTT; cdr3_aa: CAWSTRGTGEAFF
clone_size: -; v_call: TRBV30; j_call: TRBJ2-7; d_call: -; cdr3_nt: TGTGCCTGGAATGGTGGGGGGCAGCAGTACTTC; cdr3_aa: CAWNGGGQQYF
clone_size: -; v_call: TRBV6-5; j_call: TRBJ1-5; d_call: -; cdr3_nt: TGTGCCAGCAGTCCCGAAGGTATGAGTCAGCCCCAGCATTTT; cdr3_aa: CASSPEGMSQPQHF
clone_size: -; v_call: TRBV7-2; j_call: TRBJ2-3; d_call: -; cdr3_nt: TGTGCCAGCAGCTTATTGGGGCGGGGAGCCACAGATACGCAGTATTTT; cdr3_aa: CASSLLGRGATDTQYF
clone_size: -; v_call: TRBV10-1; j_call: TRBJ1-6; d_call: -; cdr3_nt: TGCGCCAGCAGTGAGTCTCCGGGCAGCTCACCCCTCCACTTT; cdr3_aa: CASSESPGSSPLHF
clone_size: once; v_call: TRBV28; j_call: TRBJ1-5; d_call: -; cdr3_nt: TGTGCCAGCAGGTCAAGTAGCAATCAGCCCCAGCATTTT; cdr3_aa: CASRSSSNQPQHF
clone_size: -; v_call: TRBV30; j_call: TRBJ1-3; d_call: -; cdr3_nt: TGTGCCTGGACCCAAGGGAGGGGGGCTGGAAACACCATATATTTT; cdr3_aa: CAWTQGRGAGNTIYF
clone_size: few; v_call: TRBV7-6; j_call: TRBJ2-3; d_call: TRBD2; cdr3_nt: TGTGCCAGCAGCTTTTATAGCGGGAGGGCAAAGGTTACGCAGTATTTT; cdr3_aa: CASSFYSGRAKVTQYF
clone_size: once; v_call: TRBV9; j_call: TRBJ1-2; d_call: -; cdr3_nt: TGTGCCAGCAGCGTAGATGGGGGACGTGGCTACACCTTC; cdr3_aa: CASSVDGGRGYTF
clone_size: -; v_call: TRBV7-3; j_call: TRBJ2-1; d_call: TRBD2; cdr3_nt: TGTGCCAGCAGTCAAACTAGCGGGGGGGCCAATGAGCAGTTCTTC; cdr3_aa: CASSQTSGGANEQFF
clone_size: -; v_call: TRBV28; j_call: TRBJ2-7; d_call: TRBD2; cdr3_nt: TGTGCCAGCACAGCGGGGACCTACGAGCAGTACTTC; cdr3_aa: CASTAGTYEQYF
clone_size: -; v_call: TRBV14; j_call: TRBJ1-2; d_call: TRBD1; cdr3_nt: TGTGCCAGCAGCCTTCAGGGGGTTAACTATGGCTACACCTTC; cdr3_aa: CASSLQGVNYGYTF
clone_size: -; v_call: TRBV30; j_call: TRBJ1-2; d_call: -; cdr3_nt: TGTGCTGGGCACCAAGGGGCTAATGGCTACACCTTC; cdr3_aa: CAGHQGANGYTF
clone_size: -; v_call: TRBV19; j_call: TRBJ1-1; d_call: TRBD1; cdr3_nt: TGTGCCAGTAGTATGCGGAGGGGGCTAGTGAACACTGAAGCTTTCTTT; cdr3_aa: CASSMRRGLVNTEAFF
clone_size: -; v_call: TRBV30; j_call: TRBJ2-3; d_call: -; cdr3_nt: TGTGCCTGGAGTAGTGGAAAAACGGATACGCAGTATTTT; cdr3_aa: CAWSSGKTDTQYF
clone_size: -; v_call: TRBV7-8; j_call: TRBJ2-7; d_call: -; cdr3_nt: TGTGCCAGCAGCTCCTCCCCGGGGCCCCAAGGCCGCCACTACTACGAGCAGTACTTC; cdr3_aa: CASSSSPGPQGRHYYEQYF
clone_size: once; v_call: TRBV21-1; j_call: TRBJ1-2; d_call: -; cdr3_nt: TGTGCTGGGACCGGCCCGGAATATGGCTACACCTTC; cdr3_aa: CAGTGPEYGYTF
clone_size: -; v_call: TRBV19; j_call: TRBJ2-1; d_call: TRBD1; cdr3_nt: TGTGCCAGTAGCCGTCAAGGGACAGTTCGAAACAATGAGCAGTTCTTC; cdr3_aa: CASSRQGTVRNNEQFF
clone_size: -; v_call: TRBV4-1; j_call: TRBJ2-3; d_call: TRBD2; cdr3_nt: TGCGCCAGCAGCCAAGGGACTAGCGGGGATCCAGATACGCAGTATTTT; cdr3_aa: CASSQGTSGDPDTQYF
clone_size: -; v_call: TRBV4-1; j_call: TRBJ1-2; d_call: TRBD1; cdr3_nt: TGCGCCAGCAGGCGTCAGGGGGCTTATCAGGGCTACACCTTC; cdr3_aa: CASRRQGAYQGYTF
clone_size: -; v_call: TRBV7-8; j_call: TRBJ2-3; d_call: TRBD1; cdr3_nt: TGTGCCAGCAGCTTAGTCGGGACAGGGAGGGATACGCAGTATTTT; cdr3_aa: CASSLVGTGRDTQYF
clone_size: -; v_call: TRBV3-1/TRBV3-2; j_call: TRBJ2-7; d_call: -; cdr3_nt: TGTGCCAGCAGCCAGGGGTCTGACTACGAGCAGTACTTC; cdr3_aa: CASSQGSDYEQYF
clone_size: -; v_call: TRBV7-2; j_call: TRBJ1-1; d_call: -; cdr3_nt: TGTGCCAGCAGCTTCTTGCTGTTGGGTGAAGCTTTCTTT; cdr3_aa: CASSFLLLGEAFF
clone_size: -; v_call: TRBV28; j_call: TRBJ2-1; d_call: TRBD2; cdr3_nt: TGTGCCAGCAGCCCACTAGCGGGGGGGCAGAATGAGCAGTTCTTC; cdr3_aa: CASSPLAGGQNEQFF
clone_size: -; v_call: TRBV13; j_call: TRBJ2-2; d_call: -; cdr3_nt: TGTGCCAGCAGCTTAGCTAGGAACACCGGGGAGCTGTTTTTT; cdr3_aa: CASSLARNTGELFF
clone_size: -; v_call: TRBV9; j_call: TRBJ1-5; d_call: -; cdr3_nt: TGTGCCAGCAGCCCAGGGGACACCCCGAATCAGGCCCAGCATTTT; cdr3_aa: CASSPGDTPNQAQHF
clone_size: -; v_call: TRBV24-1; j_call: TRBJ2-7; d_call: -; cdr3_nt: TGTGCCACCAGTGACCTTGGGATCGAGCAGTACTTC; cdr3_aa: CATSDLGIEQYF
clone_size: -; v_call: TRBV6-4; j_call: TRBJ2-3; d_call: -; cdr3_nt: TGTGCCAGCAGTGATAGCCAAGGCACAGATACGCAGTATTTT; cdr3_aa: CASSDSQGTDTQYF
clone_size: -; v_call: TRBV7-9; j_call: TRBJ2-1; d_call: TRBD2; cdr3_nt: TGTGCCAGCCAAGCGGGCGGGGGGGCCTACAATGAGCAGTTCTTC; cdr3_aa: CASQAGGGAYNEQFF
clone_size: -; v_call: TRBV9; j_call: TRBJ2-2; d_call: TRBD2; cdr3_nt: TGTGCCAGCAGCTCAGCGGGGGACACCGGGGAGCTGTTTTTT; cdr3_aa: CASSSAGDTGELFF
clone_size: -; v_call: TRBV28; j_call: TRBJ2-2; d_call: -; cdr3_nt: TGTGCCAGCAGCCCTCACCCCCAGGGTTGGACCGGGGAGCTGTTTTTT; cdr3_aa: CASSPHPQGWTGELFF
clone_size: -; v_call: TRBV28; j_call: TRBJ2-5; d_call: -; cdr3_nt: TGTGCCAGCAGTTTACCACAGGGCGTAGAGACCCAGTACTTC; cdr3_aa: CASSLPQGVETQYF
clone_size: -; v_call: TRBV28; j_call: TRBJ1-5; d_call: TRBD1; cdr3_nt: TGTGCCAGCAGCCCCGGACAGGCATTCTGGCAGCCCCAGCATTTT; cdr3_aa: CASSPGQAFWQPQHF
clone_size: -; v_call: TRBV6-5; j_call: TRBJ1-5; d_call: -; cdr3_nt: TGTGCCAGCACCACAGGAGGCGATCAGCCCCAGCATTTT; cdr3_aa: CASTTGGDQPQHF
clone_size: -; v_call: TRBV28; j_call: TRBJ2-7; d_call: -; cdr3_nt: TGTGCCAGTAACACGGACTCCTACGAGCAGTACTTC; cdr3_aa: CASNTDSYEQYF
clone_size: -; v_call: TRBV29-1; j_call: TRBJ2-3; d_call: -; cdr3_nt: TGCAGCGTCGTGGAGCGAACAGATACGCAGTATTTT; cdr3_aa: CSVVERTDTQYF
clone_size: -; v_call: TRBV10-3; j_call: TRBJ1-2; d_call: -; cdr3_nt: TGTGCCATCAGTGAGTCGACAGGCTGGGACACCTTC; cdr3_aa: CAISESTGWDTF
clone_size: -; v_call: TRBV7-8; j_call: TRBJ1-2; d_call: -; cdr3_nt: TGTGCCAGCAGCTTAGGAAACAGGGAGGCTAACTATGGCTACACCTTC; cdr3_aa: CASSLGNREANYGYTF